Shown below are 26 T cell receptor beta chains from a single sample sequenced in a study of breast tumors, draining lymph nodes, adjacent tissues. TCRdb called the multiplex PCR reads again in MiXCR, with one record for every CDR3 protein. The sample lists 100,000 to 150,000 distinct CDR3 sequences, about a fifth occurring once. Axillary draining lymph nodes of breast cancer patients supplied the node samples. Material: axillary lymph node tissue. The receptors derive from a female donor with breast cancer. Some clones in this sample may be carry-over from other donors' samples.

In the case of this clonotype: The CDR3 ends on some other residue instead of the conserved phenylalanine or tryptophan, so this is likely a read error. CDR3 amino acids: CASSVTQQETQYS. The CDR3 DNA reads TGTGCCAGTAGTGTTACCCAACAAGAGACCCAGTACTCC. The V and J genes are TRBV19 and TRBJ2-5; the D is unclear. The CDR3 is 13 amino acids. V was pared by 5 bases and J by 2 bases, with 9 bases between. Germline CDR1 reads LNHDA; CDR2 reads SQIVND (reference sequence).

With respect to this clonotype: Since a much larger clone is just one base distant, this may be a read error. The chain couples TRBV13 to TRBJ2-2; 10 nucleotides agree with TRBD1. The CDR3 has 17 amino acids. Germline V gene sequence: CDR1 PRHDT, CDR2 FYEKMQ (reference sequence). The CDR3 DNA sequence: TGTGCCAGCAGCTTAGGCGGGACAGGGGTGAGGACCGGGGAGCTGTTATTT. It codes for CASSLGGTGVRTGELLF.

Note on this clonotype: A clone one base away is much larger, so this may be a read error. This chain connects TRBV4-1 to TRBJ2-1, with 12 bases that match TRBD2. Germline trimming cut 0 bases from V and 8 bases from J; bases unmatched to any gene: 8. CDR1 and CDR2 (germline): MGHRA, YSYEKL. This CDR3 contains 17 residues. CDR3: CASSQDRLAGVKHEQFF. The CDR3 coding sequence is TGCGCCAGCAGCCAAGATCGACTAGCGGGAGTGAAGCATGAGCAGTTCTTC.

This clonotype was seen repeatedly, ten times or more. CDR3 nucleotide sequence: TGTGCCAGCAGTTTAGGTCGAGCGGGGGACAATGAGCAGTTCTTC. Amino acids: CASSLGRAGDNEQFF. This sequence joins TRBV27 and TRBJ2-1; 8 bases agree with TRBD2. The germline V gene has CDR1 MNHEY and CDR2 SMNVEV (reference sequence). Trimming at V came to 2 bases and at J to 5 bases, leaving 5 bases not matched to a gene. This CDR3 is 15 amino acids long.

This clonotype was counted many times. The CDR3 loop reads CASSWDQVTRYNEQFF. CDR3 nucleotide sequence: TGTGCCAGCAGCTGGGACCAGGTTACTAGATACAATGAGCAGTTCTTC. This chain connects TRBV11-2 to TRBJ2-1; D possibly uses TRBD1 or TRBD2 (5 bases each). Deletions cut 4 bases from V and 4 bases from J, with 17 bases between. The germline V gene has CDR1 SGHAT and CDR2 FQNNGV. The CDR3 has 16 amino acids.

Ten or more counts support this clonotype. The V and J genes are TRBV11-2 and TRBJ2-1; 12 bases are shared with TRBD2. CDR1 is SGHAT, CDR2 FQNNGV, per germline. This CDR3 region has 12 residues. V trimming: 4 bases; J trimming: 15 bases; junction bases outside the gene matches: 4. The CDR3 reads CASSSLLAGGFF. The CDR3 DNA reads as TGTGCCAGCAGCTCTCTACTAGCGGGAGGGTTCTTC.

In its sample, this clonotype was seen many times. V usage is TRBV4-1 and J usage is TRBJ2-3, with 15 bases fitting TRBD2. This CDR3 contains 16 residues. The trim removed 4 bases at V and 1 base at J, leaving 0 bases unmatched. The germline gives CDR1 MGHRA, CDR2 YSYEKL. The CDR3 here is CASSRTSGRGTDTQYF. The CDR3 bases are TGCGCCAGCAGCCGGACTAGCGGGAGGGGCACAGATACGCAGTATTTT.

This clonotype was seen repeatedly, ten times or more. The gene calls are TRBV3-1 and TRBJ2-7, with D possibly being TRBD1 (6 bases). The CDR3 is 14 amino acids. V lost 2 bases, J lost 0 bases, and 8 bases lay in between. CDR1 and CDR2 from the germline V gene are LGHDT and YNNKEL (reference sequence). This CDR3 reads CASSQRTASYEQYF. The CDR3 region has the DNA TGTGCCAGCAGCCAAAGGACAGCCTCCTACGAGCAGTACTTC.

At least ten counts were recorded for this clonotype. The CDR3: CASSLNSGQDIRETQYF. In DNA form, the CDR3 reads TGTGCCAGCAGCCTCAACTCGGGACAGGATATTCGGGAGACCCAGTACTTC. The chain uses TRBV9 and TRBJ2-5, with 8 bases matching TRBD1. V trimming: 4 bases; J trimming: 5 bases; junction bases outside the gene matches: 16. CDR1 is SGDLS, CDR2 YYNGEE, per germline. This CDR3 has 17 residues.

This clonotype was counted at least ten times. This sequence joins TRBV4-1 and TRBJ2-5, with 7 bases lining up with TRBD1. The length of the CDR3 is 13 residues. Germline CDR1 and CDR2: MGHRA and YSYEKL. V lost 1 base and J lost 4; bases outside the gene matches: 0. The CDR3 reads CASSQGQGETQYF. The DNA of the CDR3 is TGCGCCAGCAGCCAAGGACAGGGAGAGACCCAGTACTTC.

This clonotype was recorded at least ten times. The V call is TRBV12-3 or TRBV12-4, the J call TRBJ1-2; the D gene is possibly TRBD1 (6 bases). V was clipped by 5 bases and J by 5 bases, with 21 bases between them. The CDR3 totals 16 residues. The CDR3 DNA follows: TGTGCCAGCAGTCCCCAGACGACCGGGGGCCCTTATGGCTACACCTTC. The encoded protein is CASSPQTTGGPYGYTF.

This clonotype was recorded only once. Being one base from a much bigger clone, this may be a read error. V and J are TRBV9 and TRBJ2-1; weak D call: TRBD2 (6 bases). V was trimmed by 0 bases and J by 15 bases, leaving 19 bases between them. Per the germline V gene, CDR1 is SGDLS and CDR2 is YYNGEE. The CDR3 extends over 14 amino acids. CDR3 sequence (DNA): TGTGCCAGCAGCGTAGCCCTAGCGAGAGGGGAGGTGTTCTTC. It yields the protein CASSVALARGEVFF.

This clonotype was picked up many times. The chain recombines TRBV10-1 with TRBJ2-5, with D perhaps matching TRBD2 (6 bases). CDR1 WNHNN and CDR2 SYGVQD come from the germline V gene (reference sequence). This CDR3 is 15 amino acids long. With 3 bases removed from V and 1 base from J, the gap between germline ends came to 12 bases. The CDR3 region is CASSDPGEAQETQYF. CDR3 bases: TGCGCCAGCAGTGACCCCGGGGAGGCCCAAGAGACCCAGTACTTC.

This clonotype was observed many times. Relative to the germline gene, one junction end is altered; a read error may explain this. This chain links TRBV28 with TRBJ2-7; possible D gene TRBD2, 6 bases. Germline V gene sequence: CDR1 MDHEN, CDR2 SYDVKM. This CDR3 has 13 amino acids. CDR3 bases: TGTGCCAGCAGGTTATCGGGGGCCTACGAGCAGTACTTC. This gives the protein CASRLSGAYEQYF.

This clonotype was observed many times. This sequence joins TRBV2 and TRBJ1-3; D unclear. Germline loops: CDR1 SNHLY, CDR2 FYNNEI. V was pared by 4 bases and J by 5 bases, with 6 bases between. CDR3 length: 12 residues. Here the CDR3 DNA reads TGTGCCAGCAGTGGCGACAGAAACACCATATATTTT. Amino acids: CASSGDRNTIYF.

The chain employs TRBV28 and TRBJ1-5; no firm D call. CDR3 length equals 15 residues. Germline V gene data show CDR1 as MDHEN and CDR2 as SYDVKM. Trimming shortened V by 3 bases and J by 0 bases, and 9 bases separated the two germline ends. The CDR3 reads CASSFIGSSNQPQHF. CDR3 DNA: TGTGCCAGCAGTTTCATAGGGAGTAGCAATCAGCCCCAGCATTTT.

This clonotype was seen repeatedly, ten times or more. The CDR3 DNA follows: TGTGCCAGCAGCTTCGGCGGGAGCAACACCAATGAGCAGTTCTTC. This encodes CASSFGGSNTNEQFF. The chain joins TRBV11-3 to TRBJ2-1; TRBD2 matches 7 bases. CDR3 length: 15 amino acids. The junction had 8 bases not matched to a gene; V was cut back by 3 bases and J by 6 bases. CDR1 is SGHNT, CDR2 YENEEA, per germline.

This chain uses TRBV15 with TRBJ1-1; D is undetermined. The ends were cut back, 1 base at V and 6 bases at J, with 12 bases in the middle. Germline values: CDR1 LNHNV, CDR2 YYDKDF (reference sequence). The CDR3 is 14 amino acids. The CDR3 nucleotides read TGTGCCACCAGCAGAGGTGGCCCGGTAGCTGAAGCTTTCTTT. Its translation is CATSRGGPVAEAFF.

This clonotype has ten or more counts. This sequence joins TRBV9 and TRBJ2-3; 11 bases fit TRBD2. Germline V lookup: CDR1 SGDLS, CDR2 YYNGEE. The V segment lost 4 bases and the J segment 2 bases; nucleotides outside the gene matches: 3. This CDR3 has 15 residues. CDR3 loop: CASSSLAGDTDTQYF. CDR3 bases: TGTGCCAGCAGCTCACTAGCGGGAGACACAGATACGCAGTATTTT.

On this clonotype: A read error is possible here, since a much larger clone lies one base away. V usage is TRBV30 and J usage is TRBJ2-7; TRBD1 agrees at 8 bases. Trimming cost V 3 bases and J 5 bases; bases outside gene matches: 9. This CDR3 has 14 residues. The V gene's germline CDR1 is GTSNPN and CDR2 SVGIG (reference sequence). The CDR3 loop reads CAWSQGQGYHEQYF. CDR3 coding DNA: TGTGCCTGGAGCCAAGGACAGGGATACCACGAGCAGTACTTC.

The table lists this clonotype with many counts. The chain links TRBV29-1 to TRBJ2-3; D is possibly TRBD2 (5 bases). Germline CDR1 reads SQVTM; CDR2 reads ANQGSEA. V shed 5 bases and J shed 0 bases, with 12 bases lying between them. This CDR3 is built from 14 residues. The DNA for the CDR3 is TGCAGCGTTAGACTCGGGATAAGCACAGATACGCAGTATTTT. Residues: CSVRLGISTDTQYF.

This clonotype was picked up many times. The chain combines TRBV7-2 with TRBJ2-5; 12 bases match TRBD2. CDR1 and CDR2 from the germline V gene are SGHTA and FQGNSA. Trimming at V came to 5 bases and at J to 4 bases, leaving 5 bases not matched to a gene. The CDR3 is 15 amino acids. CDR3 nucleotide sequence: TGTGCCAGCAGCCCTAGCGGGAGGGCCTCAGAGACCCAGTACTTC. Encoded protein: CASSPSGRASETQYF.

As to this clonotype: Germline is not matched at one junction end, which may reflect a read error. V usage is TRBV6-5 and J usage is TRBJ2-3; the match to TRBD2 covers 12 bases. The CDR3 is made up of 16 amino acids. Per germline, CDR1 MNHEY and CDR2 SVGAGI. CDR3 loop: CASSYSLLAGGDTQYF. CDR3 nucleotide sequence: TGTGCCAGCAGTTACTCGCTACTAGCGGGAGGAGATACGCAGTATTTC.

There are many counts of this clonotype. For the CDR3, the DNA is TGTGCCAGCAGCTTAGTAGCGGGAGGTTACAATGAGCAGTTCTTC. Its translation: CASSLVAGGYNEQFF. The V call is TRBV7-6, the J call TRBJ2-1; 10 bases are shared with TRBD2. CDR1 is SGHVS and CDR2 is FNYEAQ in the germline V gene. V shed 1 base and J 4 bases; nucleotides not matched to a gene: 1. The CDR3 contains 15 residues.

In its sample, this clonotype was seen many times. The chain links TRBV5-1 to TRBJ2-7; tentatively, D is TRBD1 (5 bases). There are 14 residues in the CDR3. The germline V and J ends were trimmed by 4 bases and 3 bases, with 14 bases remaining between them. The germline V gene encodes CDR1 SGHRS and CDR2 YFSETQ. CDR3 loop: CASSPQAGRYEQYF. CDR3 coding DNA: TGCGCCAGCAGCCCCCAGGCAGGGCGCTACGAGCAGTACTTC.

This clonotype was seen at least ten times. The chain links TRBV7-6 to TRBJ2-3, with D tentatively TRBD2 (6 bases). The germline CDR1 and CDR2 sequences are SGHVS and FNYEAQ. The V gene lost 5 bases and the J gene lost 6 bases, with 15 bases spanning the gap. The CDR3 extends over 14 amino acids. The CDR3, as DNA: TGTGCCAGCAGCCCACCTGACCGGGGGGATACGCAGTATTTT. Translating it yields CASSPPDRGDTQYF.